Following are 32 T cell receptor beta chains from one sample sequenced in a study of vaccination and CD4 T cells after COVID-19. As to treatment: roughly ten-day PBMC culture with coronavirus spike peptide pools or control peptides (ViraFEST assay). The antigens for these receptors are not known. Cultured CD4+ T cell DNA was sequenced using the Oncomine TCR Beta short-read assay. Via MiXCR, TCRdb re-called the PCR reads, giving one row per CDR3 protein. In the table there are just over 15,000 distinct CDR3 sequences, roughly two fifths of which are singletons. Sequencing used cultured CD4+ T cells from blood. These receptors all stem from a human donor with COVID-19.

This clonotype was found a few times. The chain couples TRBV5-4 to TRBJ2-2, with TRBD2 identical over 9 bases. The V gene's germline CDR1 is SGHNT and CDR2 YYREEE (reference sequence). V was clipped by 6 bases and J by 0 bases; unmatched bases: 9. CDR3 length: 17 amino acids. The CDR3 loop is CASKSGGTFANTGELFF. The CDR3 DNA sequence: TGTGCCAGCAAAAGCGGGGGGACCTTCGCGAACACCGGGGAGCTGTTTTTT.

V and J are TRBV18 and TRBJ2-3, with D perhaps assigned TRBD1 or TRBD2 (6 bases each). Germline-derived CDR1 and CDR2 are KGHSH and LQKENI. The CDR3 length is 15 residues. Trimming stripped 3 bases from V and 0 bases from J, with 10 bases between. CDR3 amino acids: CASSPRGESTDTQYF. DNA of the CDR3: TGTGCCAGCTCACCTAGGGGGGAAAGCACAGATACGCAGTATTTT.

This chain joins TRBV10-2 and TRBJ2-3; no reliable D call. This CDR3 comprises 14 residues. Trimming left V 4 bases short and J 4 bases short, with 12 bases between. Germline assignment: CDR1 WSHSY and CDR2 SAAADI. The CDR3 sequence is CASSGVLAADTQYF. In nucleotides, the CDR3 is TGCGCCAGCAGTGGGGTGTTGGCGGCAGATACGCAGTATTTT.

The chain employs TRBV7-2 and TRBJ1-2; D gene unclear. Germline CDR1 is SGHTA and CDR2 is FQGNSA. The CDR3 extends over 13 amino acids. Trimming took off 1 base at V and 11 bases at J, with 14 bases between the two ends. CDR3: CASSLDSPLGYTF. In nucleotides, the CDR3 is TGTGCCAGCAGCTTAGATTCCCCTTTGGGGTACACCTTC.

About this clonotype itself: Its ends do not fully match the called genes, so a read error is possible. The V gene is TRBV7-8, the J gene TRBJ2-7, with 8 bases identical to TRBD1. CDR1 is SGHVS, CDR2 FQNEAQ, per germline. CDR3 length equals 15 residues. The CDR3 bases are TGTGCCAGCAGCGGCACCGGGACAGGCCTCTACGGGCAGTACTTC. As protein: CASSGTGTGLYGQYF.

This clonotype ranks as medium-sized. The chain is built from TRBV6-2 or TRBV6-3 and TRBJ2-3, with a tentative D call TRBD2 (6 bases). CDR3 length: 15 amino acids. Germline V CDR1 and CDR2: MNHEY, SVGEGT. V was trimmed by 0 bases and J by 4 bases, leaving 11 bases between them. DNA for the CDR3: TGTGCCAGCAGTTACTCGGCGGGGCTCTCAGATACGCAGTATTTT. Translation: CASSYSAGLSDTQYF.

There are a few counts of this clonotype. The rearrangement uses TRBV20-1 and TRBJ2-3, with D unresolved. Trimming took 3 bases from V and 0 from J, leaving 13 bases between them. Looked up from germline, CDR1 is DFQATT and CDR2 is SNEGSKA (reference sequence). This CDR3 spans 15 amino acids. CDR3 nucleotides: TGCAGTGCTAGTAGGCCAGTTACTAGCACAGATACGCAGTATTTT. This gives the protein CSASRPVTSTDTQYF.

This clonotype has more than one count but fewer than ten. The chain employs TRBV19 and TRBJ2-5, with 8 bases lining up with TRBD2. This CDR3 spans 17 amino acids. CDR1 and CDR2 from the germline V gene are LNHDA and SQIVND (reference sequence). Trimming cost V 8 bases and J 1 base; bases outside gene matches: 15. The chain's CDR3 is CASSGTRGFTGQETQYF. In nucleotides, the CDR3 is TGTGCCAGTTCCGGGACTAGGGGGTTTACGGGCCAAGAGACCCAGTACTTC.

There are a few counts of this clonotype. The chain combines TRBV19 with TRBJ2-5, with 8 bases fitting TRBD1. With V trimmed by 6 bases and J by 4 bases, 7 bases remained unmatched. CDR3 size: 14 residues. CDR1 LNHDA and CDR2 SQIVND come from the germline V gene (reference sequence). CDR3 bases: TGTGCCAGTAGCACGCAGGGGGCACTAGAGACCCAGTACTTC. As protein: CASSTQGALETQYF.

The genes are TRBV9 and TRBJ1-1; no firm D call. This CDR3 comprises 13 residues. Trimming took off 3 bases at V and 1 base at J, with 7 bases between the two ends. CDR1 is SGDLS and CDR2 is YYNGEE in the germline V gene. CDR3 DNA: TGTGCCAGCAGCGGACATCAGAACACTGAAGCTTTCTTT. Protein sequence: CASSGHQNTEAFF.

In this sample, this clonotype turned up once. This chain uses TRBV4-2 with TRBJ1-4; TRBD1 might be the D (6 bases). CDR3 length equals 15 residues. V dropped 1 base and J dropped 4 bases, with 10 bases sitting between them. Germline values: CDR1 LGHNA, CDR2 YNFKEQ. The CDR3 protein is CASSQAGGLNEKLFF. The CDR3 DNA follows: TGTGCCAGCAGCCAAGCGGGGGGGCTTAATGAAAAACTGTTTTTT.

The chain's CDR3 is CASSPGRGGYGYTF. As DNA, the CDR3 is TGTGCCAGCAGCCCCGGGCGGGGTGGCTATGGCTACACCTTC. The chain uses TRBV7-2 and TRBJ1-2; D call uncertain. Germline V gives CDR1 SGHTA, CDR2 FQGNSA. The length of the CDR3 is 14 residues. V lost 5 bases and J lost 4, with 14 bases in between.

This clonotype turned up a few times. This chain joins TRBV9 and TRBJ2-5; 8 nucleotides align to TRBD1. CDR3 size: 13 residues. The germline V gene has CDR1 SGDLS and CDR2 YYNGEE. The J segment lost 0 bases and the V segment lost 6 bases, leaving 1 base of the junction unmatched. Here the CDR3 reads CASNRGDQETQYF. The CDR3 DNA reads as TGTGCCAGCAACAGGGGGGACCAAGAGACCCAGTACTTC.

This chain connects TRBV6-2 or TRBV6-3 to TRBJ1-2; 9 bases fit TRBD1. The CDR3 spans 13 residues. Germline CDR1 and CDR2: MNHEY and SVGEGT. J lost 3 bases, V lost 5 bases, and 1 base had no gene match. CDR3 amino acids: CASSTGGDYGYTF. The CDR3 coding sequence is TGTGCCAGCAGTACAGGGGGCGACTATGGCTACACCTTC.

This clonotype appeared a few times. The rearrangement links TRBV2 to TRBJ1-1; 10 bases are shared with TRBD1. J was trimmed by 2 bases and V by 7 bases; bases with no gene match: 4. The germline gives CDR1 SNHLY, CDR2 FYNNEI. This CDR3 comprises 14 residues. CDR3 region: CASNRDRGNTEAFF. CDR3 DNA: TGTGCCAGCAACCGGGACAGGGGAAACACTGAAGCTTTCTTT.

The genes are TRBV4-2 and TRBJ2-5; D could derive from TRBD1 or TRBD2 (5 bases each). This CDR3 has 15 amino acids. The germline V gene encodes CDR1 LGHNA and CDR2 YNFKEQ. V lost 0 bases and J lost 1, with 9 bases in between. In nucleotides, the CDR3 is TGTGCCAGCAGCCAAGACGGGACGGCCCAAGAGACCCAGTACTTC. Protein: CASSQDGTAQETQYF.

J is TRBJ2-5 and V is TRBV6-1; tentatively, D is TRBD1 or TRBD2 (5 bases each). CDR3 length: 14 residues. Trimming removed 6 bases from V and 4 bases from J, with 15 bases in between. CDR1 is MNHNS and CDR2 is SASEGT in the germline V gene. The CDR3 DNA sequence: TGTGCCAGCAGCCCCGTATCAGGGAGAGAGACCCAGTACTTC. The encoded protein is CASSPVSGRETQYF.

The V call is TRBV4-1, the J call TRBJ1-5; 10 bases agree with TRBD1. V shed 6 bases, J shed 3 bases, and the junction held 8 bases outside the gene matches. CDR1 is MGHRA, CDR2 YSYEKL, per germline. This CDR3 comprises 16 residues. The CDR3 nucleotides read TGCGCCAGCAGGCCTCAAGACAGGGGGCACAATCAGCCCCAGCATTTT. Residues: CASRPQDRGHNQPQHF.

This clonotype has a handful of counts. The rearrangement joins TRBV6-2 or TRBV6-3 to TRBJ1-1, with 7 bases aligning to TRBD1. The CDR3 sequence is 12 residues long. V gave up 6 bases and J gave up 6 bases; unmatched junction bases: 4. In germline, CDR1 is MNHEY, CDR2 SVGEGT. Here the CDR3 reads CASRGGTAEAFF. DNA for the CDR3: TGTGCCAGCAGAGGGGGCACTGCTGAAGCTTTCTTT.

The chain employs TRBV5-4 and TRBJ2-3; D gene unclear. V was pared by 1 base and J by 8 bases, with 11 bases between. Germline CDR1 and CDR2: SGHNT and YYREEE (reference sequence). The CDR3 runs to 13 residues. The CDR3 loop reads CASSLNSGPTQYF. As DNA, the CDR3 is TGTGCCAGCAGCTTGAACAGTGGGCCTACGCAGTATTTT.

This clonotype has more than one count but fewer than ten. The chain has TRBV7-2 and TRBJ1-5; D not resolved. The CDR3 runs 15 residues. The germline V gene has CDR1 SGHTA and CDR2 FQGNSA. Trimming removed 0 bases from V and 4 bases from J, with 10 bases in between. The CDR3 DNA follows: TGTGCCAGCAGCTTAGCCCAGGACGGGAATCAGCCCCAGCATTTT. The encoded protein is CASSLAQDGNQPQHF.

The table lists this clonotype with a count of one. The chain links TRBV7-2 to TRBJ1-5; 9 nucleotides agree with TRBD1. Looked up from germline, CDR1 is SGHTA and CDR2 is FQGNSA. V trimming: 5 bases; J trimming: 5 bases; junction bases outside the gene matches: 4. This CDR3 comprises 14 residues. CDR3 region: CASSGDRVYQPQHF. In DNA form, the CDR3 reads TGTGCCAGCAGCGGGGACAGGGTCTATCAGCCCCAGCATTTT.

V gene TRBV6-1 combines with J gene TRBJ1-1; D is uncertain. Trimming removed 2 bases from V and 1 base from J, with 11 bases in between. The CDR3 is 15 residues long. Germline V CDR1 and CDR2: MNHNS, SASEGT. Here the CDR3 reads CASSEMGRRNTEAFF. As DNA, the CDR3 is TGTGCCAGCAGTGAAATGGGCAGGCGGAACACTGAAGCTTTCTTT.

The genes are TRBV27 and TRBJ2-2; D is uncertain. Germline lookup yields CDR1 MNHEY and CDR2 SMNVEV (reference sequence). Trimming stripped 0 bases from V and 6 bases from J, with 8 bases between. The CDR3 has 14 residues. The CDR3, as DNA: TGTGCCAGCAGTTTATCCTCCCTCCCCGGGGAGCTGTTTTTT. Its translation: CASSLSSLPGELFF.

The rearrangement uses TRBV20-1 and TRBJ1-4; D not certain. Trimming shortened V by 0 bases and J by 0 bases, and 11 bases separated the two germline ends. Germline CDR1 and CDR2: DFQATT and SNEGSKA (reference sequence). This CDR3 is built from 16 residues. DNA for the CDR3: TGCAGTGCTAGAGATCTCATCTCAGCAACTAATGAAAAACTGTTTTTT. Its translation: CSARDLISATNEKLFF.

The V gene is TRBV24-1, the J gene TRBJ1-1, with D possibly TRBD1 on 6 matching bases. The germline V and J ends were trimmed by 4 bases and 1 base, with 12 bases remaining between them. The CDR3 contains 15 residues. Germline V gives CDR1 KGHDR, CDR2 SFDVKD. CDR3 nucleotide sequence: TGTGCCACCAGTGAGTCGACAGGTGGGAACACTGAAGCTTTCTTT. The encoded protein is CATSESTGGNTEAFF.

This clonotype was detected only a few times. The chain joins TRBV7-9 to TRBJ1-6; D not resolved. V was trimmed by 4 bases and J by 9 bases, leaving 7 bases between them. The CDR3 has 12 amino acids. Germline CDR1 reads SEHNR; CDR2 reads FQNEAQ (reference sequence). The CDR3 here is CASSSPSSPLHF. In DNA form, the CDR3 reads TGTGCCAGCAGCTCACCGTCTTCACCCCTCCACTTT.

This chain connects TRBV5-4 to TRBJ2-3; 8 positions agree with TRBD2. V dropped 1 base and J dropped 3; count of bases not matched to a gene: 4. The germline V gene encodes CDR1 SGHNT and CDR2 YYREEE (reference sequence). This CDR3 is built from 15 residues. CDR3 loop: CASSLSGGGTDTQYF. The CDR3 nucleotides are TGTGCCAGCAGCTTGTCAGGCGGGGGGACAGATACGCAGTATTTT.

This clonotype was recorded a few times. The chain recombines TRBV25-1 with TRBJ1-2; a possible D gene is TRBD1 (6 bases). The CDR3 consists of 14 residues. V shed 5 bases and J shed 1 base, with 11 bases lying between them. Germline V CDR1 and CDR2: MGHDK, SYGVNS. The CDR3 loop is CASSRAGDNYGYTF. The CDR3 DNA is TGTGCCAGCAGTAGGGCAGGGGATAACTATGGCTACACCTTC.

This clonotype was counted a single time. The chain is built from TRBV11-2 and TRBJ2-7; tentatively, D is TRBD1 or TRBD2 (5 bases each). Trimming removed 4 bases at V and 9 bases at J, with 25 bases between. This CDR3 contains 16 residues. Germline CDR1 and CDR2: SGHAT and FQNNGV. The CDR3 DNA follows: TGTGCCAGCAGCTCCCGGGACGACTGGATACTACGAGCGCAGTACTTC. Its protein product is CASSSRDDWILRAQYF.

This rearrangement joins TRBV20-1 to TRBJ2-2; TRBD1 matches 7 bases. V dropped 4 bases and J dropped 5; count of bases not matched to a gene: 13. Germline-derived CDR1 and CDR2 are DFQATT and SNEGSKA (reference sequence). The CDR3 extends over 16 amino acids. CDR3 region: CSAIKAERGPTGELFF. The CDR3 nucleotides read TGCAGTGCTATTAAGGCCGAAAGGGGGCCGACCGGGGAGCTGTTTTTT.

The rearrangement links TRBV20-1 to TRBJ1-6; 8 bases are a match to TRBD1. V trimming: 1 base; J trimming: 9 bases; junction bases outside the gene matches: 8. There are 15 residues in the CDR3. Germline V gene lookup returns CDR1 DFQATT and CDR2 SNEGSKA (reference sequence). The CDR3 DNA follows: TGCAGTGCTAGAGGTGCTCAGGGGGCGTTTTCACCCCTCCACTTT. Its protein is CSARGAQGAFSPLHF.